This entry concerns a single T cell receptor beta chain. Its cognate antigen is unknown. This sample was included in a study of cytomegalovirus exposure and HLA in healthy donors. A multiplex PCR was run with 60 Vbeta primers and 13 Jbeta primers. Data came from immunoSEQ multiplex PCR; TCRdb stores just in-frame clones and leaves some out. The data show approximately 33,000 clones, with around 53% seen just once and around 6.5% held by the top ten. General study results and limits: TCR beta sequences reportedly predicted most subjects' HLA-A and HLA-B alleles accurately. Specificity for CMV antigens was confirmed in vitro for three of the CMV-associated chains. The authors later found TCR association rates varying by HLA locus, with DRB1 most and HLA-C fewest.

The TCR comes from a middle-aged woman in good health and CMV-seropositive. The sequencing sample was made of PBMCs.

CDR3 region: CASSLYRGNNQPQHF. As DNA, the CDR3 is TGTGCCAGCAGCTTATACAGGGGTAACAATCAGCCCCAGCATTTT. The gene calls are TRBV7-2 and TRBJ1-5, with 7 positions matching TRBD1. CDR1 and CDR2 (germline): SGHTA, FQGNSA. The CDR3 sequence is 15 residues long. Losses at the gene ends were 2 bases for V and 3 bases for J; bases not matched to a gene: 4. The full variable domain, in which reference TRBV7-2 and TRBJ1-5 provide the parts outside the CDR3, is GAGVSQSPSNKVTEKGKDVELRCDPISGHTALYWYRQSLGQGLEFLIYFQGNSAPDKSGLPSDRFSAERTGGSVSTLTIQRTQQEDSAVYLCASSLYRGNNQPQHFGDGTRLSIL.